This is a list of T cell receptor beta chains from one sample in a study of blood T cell repertoires in COVID-19. The assay was immunoSEQ multiplex PCR, and TCRdb's table has in-frame clones only and misses some. Seen here are about 110,000 clones, around 80% observed once, and the top ten hold roughly 20%. The sequencing sample was made of peripheral blood. Receptor source: a man in his 70s with active or convalescent COVID-19. Each CDR3 is given with its conserved first and last residue. Each record gives: CDR3 protein, CDR3 DNA, V gene, J gene, clone size, D gene. D genes are given only for firm matches. Not every row has a clone size; where given, it reads once, few, many or a size class.

CASSESRAYTGELFF,TGTGCCAGCAGTGAATCGAGAGCCTACACCGGGGAGCTGTTTTTT,TRBV25-1,TRBJ2-2,few,.
CASTLSGDNSPLHF,TGTGCCAGCACCCTATCCGGAGATAATTCACCCCTCCACTTT,TRBV28,TRBJ1-6,.,.
CASSTSGGANEQFF,TGTGCCAGTAGTACTAGCGGGGGGGCCAATGAGCAGTTCTTC,TRBV19,TRBJ2-1,.,TRBD2
CASSVDLQDRNEQFF,TGTGCCAGCAGCGTAGACTTGCAGGATAGGAATGAGCAGTTCTTC,TRBV9,TRBJ2-1,.,.
CASSLGGGNTEAFF,TGTGCCAGCAGCTTGGGGGGCGGGAACACTGAAGCTTTCTTT,TRBV5-5,TRBJ1-1,.,.
CASSPGVNTGELFF,TGTGCCAGCAGTCCCGGGGTGAACACCGGGGAGCTGTTTTTT,TRBV7-9,TRBJ2-2,.,.
CAISAAGLTDTQYF,TGTGCCATCTCGGCAGCGGGCCTCACAGATACGCAGTATTTT,TRBV10-3,TRBJ2-3,.,.
CASSQILQGGISGANVLTF,TGTGCCAGCAGCCAAATTCTCCAGGGGGGCATCTCTGGGGCCAACGTCCTGACTTTC,TRBV3-1/TRBV3-2,TRBJ2-6,.,.
CASRQINEKLFF,TGTGCCAGTAGACAGATTAATGAAAAACTGTTTTTT,TRBV19,TRBJ1-4,.,.
CASSLQGRETQYF,TGCGCCAGCAGCTTGCAGGGTCGAGAGACCCAGTACTTC,TRBV5-1,TRBJ2-5,.,.
CSASGITSTDTQYF,TGCAGCGCCTCAGGGATTACTAGCACAGATACGCAGTATTTT,TRBV29-1,TRBJ2-3,.,.
CASSLRIGRGNTGELFF,TGTGCCAGCAGCTTGCGAATCGGCAGGGGAAACACCGGGGAGCTGTTTTTT,TRBV5-6,TRBJ2-2,.,.
CASSKQSGISGNQPQHF,TGTGCCAGTAGTAAGCAATCGGGAATTTCGGGAAATCAGCCCCAGCATTTT,TRBV19,TRBJ1-5,.,.
CASSFMASAGGNEQFF,TGCGCCAGCAGCTTTATGGCTAGCGCAGGTGGAAATGAGCAGTTCTTC,TRBV5-1,TRBJ2-1,.,.
CASSSQTSGGSEQFF,TGTGCCAGCAGCTCCCAGACTAGCGGGGGATCTGAGCAGTTCTTC,TRBV6-5,TRBJ2-1,.,TRBD2